A selection of T cell receptor beta chains follows, all from one sample in a study of siplizumab effects on memory and regulatory T cells. The table came from immunoSEQ multiplex PCR; TCRdb's copy has only in-frame clones and leaves some out. This sample has around 100,000 clones, with 75% to 95% found just once. What was sequenced was CD4+ T cells sorted from blood. Source of these receptors: a human donor in good health. CDR3s include the opening cysteine and the closing phenylalanine or tryptophan. Some rows have no size entry. The others give once, few or many, or a class for an expanded clone.

v_call: TRBV15
clone_size: .
j_call: TRBJ2-3
cdr3_aa: CATSRSGGLDTQYF

v_call: TRBV7-9
clone_size: .
j_call: TRBJ1-4
cdr3_aa: CASSFTGTGGEKLFF

v_call: TRBV5-4
clone_size: .
j_call: TRBJ2-7
cdr3_aa: CASGRQGERYEQYF

v_call: TRBV6-5
clone_size: .
j_call: TRBJ2-7
cdr3_aa: CASSRTQTGSYEQYF

v_call: TRBV6-6
clone_size: .
j_call: TRBJ2-2
cdr3_aa: CASSHTSGGVRELFF

v_call: TRBV11-3
clone_size: .
j_call: TRBJ2-1
cdr3_aa: CASSLLATSSYNEQFF

v_call: TRBV11-3
clone_size: .
j_call: TRBJ2-2
cdr3_aa: CASSLGRVGTGELFF

v_call: TRBV30
clone_size: .
j_call: TRBJ1-4
cdr3_aa: CAWRGLYEKLFF

v_call: TRBV23-1
clone_size: .
j_call: TRBJ1-2
cdr3_aa: CASSSDRGPWYGYTF

v_call: TRBV29-1
clone_size: .
j_call: TRBJ1-2
cdr3_aa: CSVDRGGYGYTF

v_call: TRBV6-6
clone_size: .
j_call: TRBJ1-2
cdr3_aa: CATMDSGYGYTF

v_call: TRBV28
clone_size: few
j_call: TRBJ2-6
cdr3_aa: CASRGSSGANVLTF

v_call: TRBV6-1
clone_size: .
j_call: TRBJ1-5
cdr3_aa: CASIGLLSNQPQHF

v_call: TRBV6-1
clone_size: .
j_call: TRBJ1-4
cdr3_aa: CASSELGGLGEKLFF

v_call: TRBV6-5
clone_size: once
j_call: TRBJ2-6
cdr3_aa: CASNDRAGANVLTF

v_call: TRBV6-6
clone_size: .
j_call: TRBJ1-2
cdr3_aa: CASSPGRGPYGYTF

v_call: TRBV10-3
clone_size: .
j_call: TRBJ1-4
cdr3_aa: CAIRGTTNEKLFF

v_call: TRBV5-1
clone_size: .
j_call: TRBJ1-4
cdr3_aa: CASSFGQGREKLFF

v_call: TRBV15
clone_size: .
j_call: TRBJ1-4
cdr3_aa: CATSRDLQGNNEKLFF

v_call: TRBV4-1
clone_size: .
j_call: TRBJ1-5
cdr3_aa: CASSQDPASNQPQHF

v_call: TRBV15
clone_size: .
j_call: TRBJ1-1
cdr3_aa: CATSSQGGNTEAFF

v_call: TRBV7-9
clone_size: .
j_call: TRBJ2-3
cdr3_aa: CASSLRQGATDTQYF

v_call: TRBV6-1
clone_size: .
j_call: TRBJ1-4
cdr3_aa: CASSLSQSLNEKLFF

v_call: TRBV11-2
clone_size: .
j_call: TRBJ2-1
cdr3_aa: CASSLGASGGVEQFF

v_call: TRBV7-5
clone_size: .
j_call: TRBJ1-2
cdr3_aa: CVRSLTGYTF

v_call: TRBV19
clone_size: .
j_call: TRBJ1-2
cdr3_aa: CASIRHYGYTF

v_call: TRBV6-1
clone_size: .
j_call: TRBJ2-5
cdr3_aa: CASSEALETQYF

v_call: TRBV5-6
clone_size: .
j_call: TRBJ1-6
cdr3_aa: CASTGQRRSPLHF

v_call: TRBV7-3
clone_size: .
j_call: TRBJ1-1
cdr3_aa: CASSLFKGGVHEAFF

v_call: TRBV11-2
clone_size: once
j_call: TRBJ1-1
cdr3_aa: CASSLLIGGREAFF

v_call: TRBV7-9
clone_size: .
j_call: TRBJ1-2
cdr3_aa: CASSPRTGRSGYTF

v_call: TRBV9
clone_size: .
j_call: TRBJ2-3
cdr3_aa: CASSPGALTSKTSTDTQYF

v_call: TRBV7-9
clone_size: .
j_call: TRBJ1-1
cdr3_aa: CASQYGQGAMANTEAFF

v_call: TRBV18
clone_size: .
j_call: TRBJ2-1
cdr3_aa: CASSSTQGFYNEQFF

v_call: TRBV9
clone_size: .
j_call: TRBJ1-1
cdr3_aa: CASSVGDTEAFF

v_call: TRBV6-5
clone_size: .
j_call: TRBJ2-1
cdr3_aa: CASRRGGTSGGSQFF

v_call: TRBV5-6
clone_size: .
j_call: TRBJ2-7
cdr3_aa: CASSFDANILYEQYF

v_call: TRBV29-1
clone_size: .
j_call: TRBJ1-5
cdr3_aa: CSDRTGQEPAADNQPQHF

v_call: TRBV2
clone_size: few
j_call: TRBJ2-1
cdr3_aa: CASTGGNEQFF

v_call: TRBV30
clone_size: .
j_call: TRBJ1-3
cdr3_aa: CAWRESSGNTIYF